This T cell receptor (beta chain) emerged from a study of blood T cell repertoires in COVID-19. Whole-study context: Some COVID-19 samples were acute and others convalescent; all came from the United States, Italy and Spain. Sources were T cells, B-cell-depleted T cells, or PBMCs; the material itself was cDNA or gDNA.

The CDR3 length is 15 residues. Trimming took 3 bases from V and 9 from J; bases not matched to a gene: 7. Germline assignment: CDR1 SGHTA and CDR2 FQGTGA. Per the authors' pipeline: Reference gene primer amplification gave estimated nucleated cell counts. Sequencing used immunoSEQ multiplex PCR; TCRdb keeps in-frame clones, though not all of them. That table gives V, J and clone size, and the DNA gave D and trimming. The data contain approximately 280,000 clones, approximately 83% of them singletons. The rearrangement links TRBV7-3 to TRBJ2-1; TRBD1 matches 11 bases. The sample was peripheral blood. This receptor was obtained from a woman between 65 and 79 years old with acute or convalescent COVID-19. CDR3 coding DNA: TGTGCCAGCAGCTTCAGGGACAGGGGGACGGCTGAGCAGTTCTTC. It encodes CASSFRDRGTAEQFF.